This T cell receptor (beta chain) was recovered during a study of cytomegalovirus exposure and HLA in healthy donors. Worth noting for this clone: No antigen is known for it.

Primers for the PCR totalled 60 Vbeta and 13 Jbeta. TCRdb keeps only in-frame clones here, not all; method: immunoSEQ multiplex PCR. The sample has about 130,000 clones; 74% are singletons. Study-wide results and limits: Among immune exposure information, only CMV serostatus was available. After further analysis at a later stage, 16,951 TCR beta sequences were associated with HLA alleles at 0.05 false discovery rate. TCR beta V- and J-gene trimming was later associated with a missense DCLRE1C variant.

Sequenced sample: PBMCs. The TCR comes from a middle-aged man in good health and CMV-seropositive.

The chain's CDR3 is CASSRDREKTQYF. The CDR3 DNA follows: TGTGCCAGCTCACGGGACAGGGAGAAGACCCAGTACTTC. The chain is built from TRBV18 and TRBJ2-5; 9 bases line up with TRBD1. J was trimmed by 6 bases and V by 4 bases; bases with no gene match: 3. CDR3 length equals 13 residues. Per germline, CDR1 KGHSH and CDR2 LQKENI.